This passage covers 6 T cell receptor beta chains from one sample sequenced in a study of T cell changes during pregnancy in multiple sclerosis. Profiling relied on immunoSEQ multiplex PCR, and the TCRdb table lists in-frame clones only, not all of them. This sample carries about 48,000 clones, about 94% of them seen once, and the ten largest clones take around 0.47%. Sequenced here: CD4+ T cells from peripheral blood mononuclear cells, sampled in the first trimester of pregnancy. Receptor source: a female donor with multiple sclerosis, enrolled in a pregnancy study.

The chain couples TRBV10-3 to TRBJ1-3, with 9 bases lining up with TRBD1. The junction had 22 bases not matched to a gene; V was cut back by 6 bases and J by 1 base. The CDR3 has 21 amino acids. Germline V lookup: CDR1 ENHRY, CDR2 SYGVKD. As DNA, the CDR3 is TGTGCCATCAGACCCGGGACAGGGTTCGGAGGAGTTGAGGTGTCTGGAAACACCATATATTTT. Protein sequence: CAIRPGTGFGGVEVSGNTIYF.

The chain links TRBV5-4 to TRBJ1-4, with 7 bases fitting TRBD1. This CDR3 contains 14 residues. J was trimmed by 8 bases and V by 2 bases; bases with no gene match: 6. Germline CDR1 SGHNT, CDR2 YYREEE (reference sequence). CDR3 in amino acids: CASSLGQAEEKLFF. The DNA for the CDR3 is TGTGCCAGCAGCTTAGGACAGGCAGAGGAAAAACTGTTTTTT.

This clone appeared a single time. The CDR3 DNA is TGTGCCAGCAGGGGAGGACAGGGACGGAATCAGCCCCAGCATTTT. As protein: CASRGGQGRNQPQHF. This chain uses TRBV6-1 with TRBJ1-5; 8 bases are shared with TRBD1. V was clipped by 6 bases and J by 4 bases; unmatched bases: 8. The CDR3 has 15 amino acids. CDR1 is MNHNS, CDR2 SASEGT, per germline.

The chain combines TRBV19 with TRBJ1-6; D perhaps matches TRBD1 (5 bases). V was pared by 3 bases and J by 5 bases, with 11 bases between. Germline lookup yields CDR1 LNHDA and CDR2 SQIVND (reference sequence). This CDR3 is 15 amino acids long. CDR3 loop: CASSMVDRDNSPLHF. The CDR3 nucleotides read TGTGCCAGTAGTATGGTCGACAGAGATAATTCACCCCTCCACTTT.

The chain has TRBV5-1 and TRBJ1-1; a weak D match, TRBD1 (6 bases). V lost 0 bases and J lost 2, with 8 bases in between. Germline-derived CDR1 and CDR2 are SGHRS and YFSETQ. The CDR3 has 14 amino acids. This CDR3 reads CASSLGGLNTEAFF. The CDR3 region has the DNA TGCGCCAGCAGCTTGGGGGGGCTTAACACTGAAGCTTTCTTT.

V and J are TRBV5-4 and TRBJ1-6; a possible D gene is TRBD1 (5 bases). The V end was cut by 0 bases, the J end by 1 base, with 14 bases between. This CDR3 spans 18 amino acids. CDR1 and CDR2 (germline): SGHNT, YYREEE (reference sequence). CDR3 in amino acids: CASSLGQSQGSYNSPLHF. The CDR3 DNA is TGTGCCAGCAGCTTGGGACAGAGCCAAGGATCCTATAATTCACCCCTCCACTTT.